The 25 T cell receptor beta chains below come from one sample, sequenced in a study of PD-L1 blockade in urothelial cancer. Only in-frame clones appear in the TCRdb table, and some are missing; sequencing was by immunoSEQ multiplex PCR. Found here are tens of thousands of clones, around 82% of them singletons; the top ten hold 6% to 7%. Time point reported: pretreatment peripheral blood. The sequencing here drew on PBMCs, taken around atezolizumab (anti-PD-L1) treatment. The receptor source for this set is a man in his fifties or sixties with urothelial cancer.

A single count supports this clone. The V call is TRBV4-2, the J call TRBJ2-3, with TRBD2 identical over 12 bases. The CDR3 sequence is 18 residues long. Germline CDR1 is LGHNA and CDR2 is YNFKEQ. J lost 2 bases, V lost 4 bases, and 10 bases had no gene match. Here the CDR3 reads CASSPGASGGAYTDTQYF. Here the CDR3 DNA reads TGTGCCAGCAGCCCGGGGGCTAGCGGGGGGGCTTACACAGATACGCAGTATTTT.

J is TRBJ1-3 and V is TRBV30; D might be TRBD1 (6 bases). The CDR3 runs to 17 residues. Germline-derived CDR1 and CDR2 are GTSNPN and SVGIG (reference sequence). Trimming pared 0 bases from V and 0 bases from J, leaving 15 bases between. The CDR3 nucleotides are TGTGCCTGGAGTGTAGACAGGTCCCCGCTCTCTGGAAACACCATATATTTT. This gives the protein CAWSVDRSPLSGNTIYF.

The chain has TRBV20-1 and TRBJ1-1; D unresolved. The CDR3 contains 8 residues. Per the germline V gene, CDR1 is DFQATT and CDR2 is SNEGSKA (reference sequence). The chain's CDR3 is CRLTEAFF. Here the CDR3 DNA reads TGCAGACTAACTGAAGCTTTCTTT.

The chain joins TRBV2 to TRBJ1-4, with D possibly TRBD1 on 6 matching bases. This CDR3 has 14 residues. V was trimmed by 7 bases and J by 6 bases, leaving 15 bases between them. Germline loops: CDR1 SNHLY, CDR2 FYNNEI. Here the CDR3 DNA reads TGTGCCAGCAAGCAACAGGGAAGAGATGAAAAACTGTTTTTT. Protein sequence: CASKQQGRDEKLFF. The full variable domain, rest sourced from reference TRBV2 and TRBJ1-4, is EPEVTQTPSHQVTQMGQEVILRCVPISNHLYFYWYRQILGQKVEFLVSFYNNEISEKSEIFDDQFSVERPDGSNFTLKIRSTKLEDSAMYFCASKQQGRDEKLFFGSGTQLSVL.

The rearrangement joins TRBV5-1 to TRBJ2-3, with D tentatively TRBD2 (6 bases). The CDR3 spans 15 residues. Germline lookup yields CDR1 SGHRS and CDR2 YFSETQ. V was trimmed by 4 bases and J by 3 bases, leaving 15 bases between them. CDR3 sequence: CASSPVLAGTDTQYF. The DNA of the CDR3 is TGCGCCAGCAGCCCGGTACTAGCAGGAACAGATACGCAGTATTTT.

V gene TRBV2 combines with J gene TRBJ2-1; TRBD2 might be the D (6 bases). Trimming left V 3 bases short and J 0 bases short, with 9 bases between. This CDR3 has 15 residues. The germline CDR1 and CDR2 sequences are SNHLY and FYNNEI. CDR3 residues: CASSEGTFSYNEQFF. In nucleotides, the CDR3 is TGTGCCAGCAGTGAGGGGACTTTCTCCTACAATGAGCAGTTCTTC.

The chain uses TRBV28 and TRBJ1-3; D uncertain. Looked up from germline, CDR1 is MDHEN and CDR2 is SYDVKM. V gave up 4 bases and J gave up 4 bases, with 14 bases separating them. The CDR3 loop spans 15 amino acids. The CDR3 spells CASSSDTFPGNTIYF. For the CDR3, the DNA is TGTGCCAGCAGTTCAGACACATTTCCCGGAAACACCATATATTTT.

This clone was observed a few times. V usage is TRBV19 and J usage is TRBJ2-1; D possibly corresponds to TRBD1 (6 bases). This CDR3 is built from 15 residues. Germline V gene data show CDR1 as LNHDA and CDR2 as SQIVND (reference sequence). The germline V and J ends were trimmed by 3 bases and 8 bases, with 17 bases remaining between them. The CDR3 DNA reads TGTGCCAGTAGTATCGACAGGCGAGGGGCATATGAGCAGTTCTTC. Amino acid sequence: CASSIDRRGAYEQFF.

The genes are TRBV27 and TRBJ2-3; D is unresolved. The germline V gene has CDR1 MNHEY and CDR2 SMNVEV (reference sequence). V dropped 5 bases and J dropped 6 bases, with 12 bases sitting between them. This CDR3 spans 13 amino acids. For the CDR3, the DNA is TGTGCCAGCAGTCCCTTCCGTCGGGATACGCAGTATTTT. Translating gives CASSPFRRDTQYF.

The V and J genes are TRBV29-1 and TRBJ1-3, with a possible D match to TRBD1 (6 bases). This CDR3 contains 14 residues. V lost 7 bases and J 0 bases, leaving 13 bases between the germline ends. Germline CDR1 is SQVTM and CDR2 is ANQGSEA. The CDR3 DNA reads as TGCAGCGCCGCAGGGGCGAACTCTGGAAACACCATATATTTT. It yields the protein CSAAGANSGNTIYF.

CDR3 in amino acids: CASSQGGTNLAYNEQFF. CDR3 bases: TGCGCCAGCAGCCAAGGAGGGACAAACTTGGCCTACAATGAGCAGTTCTTC. The chain combines TRBV4-1 with TRBJ2-1, with D possibly TRBD1 on 6 matching bases. Germline V gene sequence: CDR1 MGHRA, CDR2 YSYEKL. V lost 1 base and J lost 2, with 15 bases in between. The CDR3 is made up of 17 amino acids.

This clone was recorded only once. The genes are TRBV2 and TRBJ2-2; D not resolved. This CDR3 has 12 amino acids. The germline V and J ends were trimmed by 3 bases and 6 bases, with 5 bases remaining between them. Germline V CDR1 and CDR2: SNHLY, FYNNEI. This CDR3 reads CASSDSAGELFF. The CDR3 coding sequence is TGTGCCAGCAGTGACTCCGCCGGGGAGCTGTTTTTT.

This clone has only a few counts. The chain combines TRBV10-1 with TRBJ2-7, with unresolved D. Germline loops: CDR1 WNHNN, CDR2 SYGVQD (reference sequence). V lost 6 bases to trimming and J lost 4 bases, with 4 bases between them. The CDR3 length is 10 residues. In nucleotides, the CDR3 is TGCGCCAGCAGCCTGTACGAGCAGTACTTC. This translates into CASSLYEQYF.

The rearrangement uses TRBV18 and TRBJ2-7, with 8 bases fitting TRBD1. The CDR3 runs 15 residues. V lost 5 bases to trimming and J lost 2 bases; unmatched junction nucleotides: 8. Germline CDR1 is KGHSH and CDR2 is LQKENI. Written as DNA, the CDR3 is TGTGCCAGCTCATATTACGGACAGGGTGCCTACGAGCAGTACTTC. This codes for CASSYYGQGAYEQYF.

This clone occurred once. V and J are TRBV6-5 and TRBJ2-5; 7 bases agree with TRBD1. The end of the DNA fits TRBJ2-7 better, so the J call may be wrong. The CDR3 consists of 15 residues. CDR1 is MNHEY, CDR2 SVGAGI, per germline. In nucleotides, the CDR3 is TGTGCCAGCAGTCAAACAGGGGTTAGCTCCTACGAGCAGTACTTC. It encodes CASSQTGVSSYEQYF.

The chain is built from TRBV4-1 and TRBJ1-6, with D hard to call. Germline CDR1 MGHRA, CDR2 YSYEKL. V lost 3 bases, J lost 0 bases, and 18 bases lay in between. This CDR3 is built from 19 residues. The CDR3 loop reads CASSHLTPLLSSYNSPLHF. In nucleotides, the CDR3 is TGCGCCAGCAGCCATCTAACCCCTTTGCTGAGCTCCTATAATTCACCCCTCCACTTT.

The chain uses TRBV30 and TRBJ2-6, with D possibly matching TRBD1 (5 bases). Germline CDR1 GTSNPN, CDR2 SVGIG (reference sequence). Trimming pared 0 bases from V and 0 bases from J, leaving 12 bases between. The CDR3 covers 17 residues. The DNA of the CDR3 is TGTGCCTGGAGTGTACCCCAGGGTAACTCTGGGGCCAACGTCCTGACTTTC. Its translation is CAWSVPQGNSGANVLTF.

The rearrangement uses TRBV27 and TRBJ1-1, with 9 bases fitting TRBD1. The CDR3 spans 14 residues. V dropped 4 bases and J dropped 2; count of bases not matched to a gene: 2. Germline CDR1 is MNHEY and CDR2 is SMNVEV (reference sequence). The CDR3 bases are TGTGCCAGCAGTTGGGGACAGGGAAACACTGAAGCTTTCTTT. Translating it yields CASSWGQGNTEAFF.

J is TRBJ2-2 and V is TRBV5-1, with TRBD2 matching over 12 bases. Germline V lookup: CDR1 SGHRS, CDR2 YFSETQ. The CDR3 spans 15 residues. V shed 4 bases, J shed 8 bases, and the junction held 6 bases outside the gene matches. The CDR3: CASSRTSGEAGELFF. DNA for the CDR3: TGCGCCAGCAGCCGGACTAGCGGGGAGGCTGGGGAGCTGTTTTTT.

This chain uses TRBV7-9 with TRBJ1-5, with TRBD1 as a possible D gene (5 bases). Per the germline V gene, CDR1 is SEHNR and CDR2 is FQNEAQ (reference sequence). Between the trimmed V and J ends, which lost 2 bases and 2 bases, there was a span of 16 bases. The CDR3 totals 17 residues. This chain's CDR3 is CASSLTQGAGGNQPQHF. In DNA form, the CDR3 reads TGTGCCAGCAGCTTAACGCAGGGCGCGGGAGGCAATCAGCCCCAGCATTTT.

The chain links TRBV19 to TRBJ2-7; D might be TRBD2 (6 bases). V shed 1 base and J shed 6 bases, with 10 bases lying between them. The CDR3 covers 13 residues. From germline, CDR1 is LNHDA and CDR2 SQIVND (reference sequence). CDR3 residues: CASSIGRVGEQYF. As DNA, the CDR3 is TGTGCCAGTAGTATAGGGAGGGTTGGCGAGCAGTACTTC.

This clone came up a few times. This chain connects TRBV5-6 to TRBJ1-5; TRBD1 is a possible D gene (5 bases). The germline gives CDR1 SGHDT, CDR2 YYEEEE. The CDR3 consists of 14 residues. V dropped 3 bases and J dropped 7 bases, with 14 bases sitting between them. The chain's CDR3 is CASSSRGGDQPQHF. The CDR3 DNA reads TGTGCCAGCAGCTCGCGGGGAGGGGACCAGCCCCAGCATTTT. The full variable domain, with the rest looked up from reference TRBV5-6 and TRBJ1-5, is DAGVTQSPTHLIKTRGQQVTLRCSPKSGHDTVSWYQQALGQGPQFIFQYYEEEERQRGNFPDRFSGHQFPNYSSELNVNALLLGDSALYLCASSSRGGDQPQHFGDGTRLSIL.

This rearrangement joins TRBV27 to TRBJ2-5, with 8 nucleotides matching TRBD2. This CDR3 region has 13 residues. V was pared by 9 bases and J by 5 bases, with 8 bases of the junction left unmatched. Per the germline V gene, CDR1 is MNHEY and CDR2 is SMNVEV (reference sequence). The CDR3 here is CASARGGLETQYF. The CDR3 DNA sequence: TGTGCCAGTGCCCGGGGGGGCTTGGAGACCCAGTACTTC.

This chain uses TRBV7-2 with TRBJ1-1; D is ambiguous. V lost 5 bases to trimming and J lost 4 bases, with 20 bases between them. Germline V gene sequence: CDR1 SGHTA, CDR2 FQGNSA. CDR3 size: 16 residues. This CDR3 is CASSPLRAGGSTEAFF. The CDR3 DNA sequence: TGTGCCAGCAGCCCCCTTAGGGCGGGCGGTAGCACTGAAGCTTTCTTT.

The CDR3 spells CASRDTGTVPYNEQFF. The CDR3 DNA reads TGTGCCAGCAGGGATACCGGGACAGTGCCCTACAATGAGCAGTTCTTC. The rearrangement links TRBV5-5 to TRBJ2-1; 7 bases fit TRBD1. Germline loops: CDR1 SGHKS, CDR2 YYEKEE (reference sequence). The CDR3 contains 16 residues. V lost 5 bases and J lost 2; bases outside the gene matches: 10.